A selection of T cell receptor beta chains follows, all from one sample in a study of preoperative IRX-2 immunotherapy in early breast cancer. Profiling relied on immunoSEQ multiplex PCR, and the TCRdb table lists in-frame clones only, not all of them. The profile shows around 39,000 clones, about 95% of them singletons. Sample: tumor tissue, taken after IRX-2 immunotherapy. Every receptor here comes from a human donor with breast cancer. CDR3s include the opening cysteine and the closing phenylalanine or tryptophan. The D gene is left open where the match is weak. Clone size is shown for a subset of rows, as once, few, many or a class of expanded clone.

v_gene	j_gene	d_gene	abundance	len	CDR3nt	CDR3aa
TRBV11-2	TRBJ2-5	TRBD2	.	15	TGTGCCAGCAGCGGAATTCCCAGCGGGAGTAAGACCCAGTACTTC	CASSGIPSGSKTQYF
TRBV5-1	TRBJ1-4	.	.	16	TGCGCCAGCAGCTTGGCCCCAGGGTCAGGGACCGAAAAACTGTTTTTT	CASSLAPGSGTEKLFF
TRBV29-1	TRBJ2-7	.	.	12	TGCAGCGTTCTCAGGGGTGCCTACGAGCAGTACTTC	CSVLRGAYEQYF
TRBV18	TRBJ2-5	.	.	15	TGTGCCAGCTCACCGAACGTCGGGTTGCAAGAGACCCAGTACTTC	CASSPNVGLQETQYF
TRBV28	TRBJ2-3	.	.	17	TGTGCCAGCATCTCCCGTTCGGGGACCCTTGGCACAGATACGCAGTATTTT	CASISRSGTLGTDTQYF
TRBV7-2	TRBJ2-2	TRBD1	.	17	TGTGCCAGCAGCTTAGCGGCGGGACAGGGGTTACGCGGGGAGCTGTTTTTT	CASSLAAGQGLRGELFF
TRBV18	TRBJ1-5	.	.	15	TGTGCCAGCTCACCGGTCGGGAGCCCGGAACAGCCCCAGCATTTT	CASSPVGSPEQPQHF
TRBV7-3	TRBJ1-1	TRBD1	.	16	TGTGCCAGCAGCTTAACGCAGGGGGTTAGGAACACTGAAGCTTTCTTT	CASSLTQGVRNTEAFF
TRBV2	TRBJ2-3	TRBD2	.	16	TGTGCCAGCAGTGGTCCCGGGGGGGGCGGGACAGATACGCAGTATTTT	CASSGPGGGGTDTQYF
TRBV5-5	TRBJ2-3	TRBD2	.	17	TGTGCCAGCAGCTTGAGCGTATCAAGCGGGAGGGACGATACGCAGTATTTT	CASSLSVSSGRDDTQYF
TRBV14	TRBJ2-7	TRBD2	.	16	TGTGCCAGCAGCCAAGAGGGTCTAGCGGGACGCTACGAGCAGTACTTC	CASSQEGLAGRYEQYF
TRBV7-2	TRBJ2-3	TRBD2	.	18	TGTGCCAGCAGCTTAGAACTAGCGGGGGGCCCCCCCACAGATACGCAGTATTTT	CASSLELAGGPPTDTQYF
TRBV11-3	TRBJ2-3	TRBD2	.	15	TGTGCCAGCAGCTCACTAGCGGGGGGGCTAGATACGCAGTATTTT	CASSSLAGGLDTQYF
TRBV7-9	TRBJ1-2	.	.	15	TGTGCCAGCAGCGAAAGGGGGGGCAGGGACTATGGCTACACCTTC	CASSERGGRDYGYTF
TRBV21-1	TRBJ2-1	.	.	9	TGTGGGACACGGGGGGAGAAGTTCTTC	CGTRGEKFF
TRBV11-1	TRBJ2-1	TRBD2	.	17	TGTGCCAGCAGCCTAAGACCCCTAGCGGGGGGCCACAATGAGCAGTTCTTC	CASSLRPLAGGHNEQFF
TRBV19	TRBJ1-1	TRBD1	.	13	TGTGCCAGTACCGCGACAGGGGTAGGCAAAGCTTTCTTT	CASTATGVGKAFF
TRBV19	TRBJ2-2	TRBD1	few	13	TGTGCCAGTAACAGGGGGCGCACCGGGGAGCTGTTTTTT	CASNRGRTGELFF
TRBV7-9	TRBJ2-3	.	.	13	TGTGCCAGCAGCCCCCGTAGGGGAAATACGCAGTATTTT	CASSPRRGNTQYF
TRBV28	TRBJ1-2	TRBD1	.	16	TGTGCCAGCAGTTTAACCTGGGGACAGGGGAACTATGGCTACACCTTC	CASSLTWGQGNYGYTF
TRBV5-6	TRBJ2-7	TRBD1	.	14	TGTGCCAGCAGCTACCGGGACAGACACTACGAGCAGTACTTC	CASSYRDRHYEQYF
TRBV19	TRBJ2-7	.	.	13	TGTGCCAGTAGTCCCGGGGGCTTCTACGAGCAGTACTTC	CASSPGGFYEQYF
TRBV6-5	TRBJ1-1	TRBD1	.	14	TGTGCCAGCTGGACAGGGGGTGAGGACACTGAAGCTTTCTTT	CASWTGGEDTEAFF
TRBV19	TRBJ1-1	.	.	17	TGTGCCAGTAGTATCGGCGGGGGCGGGAGGATGAACACTGAAGCTTTCTTT	CASSIGGGGRMNTEAFF
TRBV6-1	TRBJ2-1	.	.	15	TGTGCCAGCAGTCCCTGGGACACCCTAGGCAATGAGCAGTTCTTC	CASSPWDTLGNEQFF
TRBV5-1	TRBJ2-3	TRBD2	.	13	TGCGCCAGCAGTACTAGCGGCACAGATACGCAGTATTTT	CASSTSGTDTQYF
TRBV6-6	TRBJ1-2	TRBD1	.	13	TGTGCCAGCAGTTATACAGGGGACTATGGCTACACCTTC	CASSYTGDYGYTF
TRBV6-6	TRBJ1-2	.	.	12	TGTGCCAGCAAACATAGAAACTATGGCTACACCTTC	CASKHRNYGYTF
TRBV9	TRBJ2-1	.	.	14	TGTGCCAGCAGCTTGGCTGGGAGGAACAATGAGCAGTTCTTC	CASSLAGRNNEQFF
TRBV30	TRBJ2-1	TRBD2	.	15	TGTGCCTGGAGTGTAGAAGTAGCGGGAGGAAATGAGCAGTTCTTC	CAWSVEVAGGNEQFF
TRBV13	TRBJ1-1	TRBD1	.	15	TGTGCCGTCGCCGGGACAGGGGCTCCGAACACTGAAGCTTTCTTT	CAVAGTGAPNTEAFF
TRBV2	TRBJ1-1	.	.	14	TGTGCCAGCAGCGGAACAGGGTGGGACACTGAAGCTTTCTTT	CASSGTGWDTEAFF
TRBV11-2	TRBJ1-2	.	.	15	TGTGCCAGCAGCCCAAAGGGGCGGGTCAACTATGGCTACACCTTC	CASSPKGRVNYGYTF
TRBV30	TRBJ2-1	TRBD2	.	13	TGTGCCTGGGGACTGGGACTAGACAATGAGCAGTTCTTC	CAWGLGLDNEQFF
TRBV5-1	TRBJ2-1	TRBD2	.	15	TGCGCCAGCAGCCCACTAGCGGGAGGGGGCAATGAGCAGTTCTTC	CASSPLAGGGNEQFF
TRBV7-2	TRBJ2-3	TRBD2	once	17	TGTGCCAGCAGCTTACAAGCGGGAGGTCAGGGCACAGATACGCAGTATTTT	CASSLQAGGQGTDTQYF
TRBV28	TRBJ1-1	.	.	11	TGTGCCAGCAGGAAAATCCGTGAAGCTTTCTTT	CASRKIREAFF
TRBV7-2	TRBJ1-5	TRBD1	.	15	TGTGCCAGCAGCTTAGAGACAGGGGGGAGCCAGCCCCAGCATTTT	CASSLETGGSQPQHF
TRBV7-2	TRBJ2-7	TRBD2	.	17	TGTGCCAGCAGCTTAGGGCTGGGTGGTGCGGGAGAATACGAGCAGTACTTC	CASSLGLGGAGEYEQYF
TRBV7-2	TRBJ2-7	TRBD2	.	14	TGTGCCAGTCGTACCGGGACTAGCGTATCCGAGCAGTACTTC	CASRTGTSVSEQYF
TRBV4-2	TRBJ2-1	.	medium-sized	15	TGTGCCAGCAGCCAAGCCGCCATTTTTGACAATGAGCAGTTCTTC	CASSQAAIFDNEQFF
TRBV7-2	TRBJ2-3	.	.	14	TGTGCCAGCAGCTTAATGACCCGCTCAGATACGCAGTATTTT	CASSLMTRSDTQYF
TRBV6-4	TRBJ1-2	.	.	16	TGTGCCAGCAGTGGAGGAGCCGGCGGAAATAACTATGGCTACACCTTC	CASSGGAGGNNYGYTF
TRBV4-2	TRBJ2-1	TRBD2	once	15	TGTGCCAGCAGCCACGGGACTAGCGGGGGGAGTGAGCAGTTCTTC	CASSHGTSGGSEQFF
TRBV6-1	TRBJ1-1	.	once	11	TGTGCCAGCTCCACCTACACTGAAGCTTTCTTT	CASSTYTEAFF
TRBV30	TRBJ2-7	.	.	13	TGTGCCTGGAGAAGAGCTTGGACCCGCGAGCAGTACTTC	CAWRRAWTREQYF
TRBV29-1	TRBJ2-4	.	.	14	TGCAGCGTTGAAGATCCCAAGGGCAAAAACATTCAGTACTTC	CSVEDPKGKNIQYF
TRBV7-2	TRBJ2-2	TRBD2	.	16	TGTGCCAGCAGCTTAGCGATAGCGGGAGTCCACGGGGAGCTGTTTTTT	CASSLAIAGVHGELFF
TRBV6-5	TRBJ2-5	.	.	13	TGTGCCAGCAGTTACGGGGGATCAGAGACCCAGTACTTC	CASSYGGSETQYF
TRBV7-3	TRBJ2-3	TRBD2	.	14	TGTGCCAGCAGCAGCGGGGGGTGGGGAGATACGCAGTATTTT	CASSSGGWGDTQYF
TRBV19	TRBJ2-2	.	.	13	TGTGCCAGCCAACAGGTTAACACCGGGGAGCTGTTTTTT	CASQQVNTGELFF
TRBV30	TRBJ2-7	.	.	14	TGTGCCTGGAAGGACACTACTTCTCCCGGGGAGCAGTACTTC	CAWKDTTSPGEQYF